This passage covers 9 T cell receptor beta chains from one sample sequenced in a study of breast tumors, draining lymph nodes, adjacent tissues. A single record per CDR3 protein comes from TCRdb applying MiXCR to the multiplex PCR reads. Of around 19,000 distinct CDR3 sequences in the sample, 32% were seen once. Sequenced sample: breast tumor tissue. The receptor source for this set is a female donor with breast cancer. Some clones in this sample may be carry-over from other donors' samples.

This clonotype occurred many times. The J gene is TRBJ1-2, the V gene TRBV11-2; the D is unclear. The V gene lost 0 bases and the J gene lost 4 bases, with 12 bases spanning the gap. Germline V gene data show CDR1 as SGHAT and CDR2 as FQNNGV. The CDR3 has 15 amino acids. CDR3 loop: CASSLDLAGLYGYTF. DNA for the CDR3: TGTGCCAGCAGCTTAGATTTGGCAGGCCTCTATGGCTACACCTTC.

This clonotype is judged medium-sized. The V and J genes are TRBV4-1 and TRBJ1-6; 7 bases align to TRBD1. This CDR3 comprises 19 residues. The V and J ends lost 6 bases and 0 bases, in that order; junction bases with no gene match: 14. Germline CDR1 reads MGHRA; CDR2 reads YSYEKL. The DNA of the CDR3 is TGCGCCAGCAGACCTCTTGCGGGGGACAGAAGCTCCTATAATTCACCCCTCCACTTT. Residues: CASRPLAGDRSSYNSPLHF.

In regard to this clonotype: A clone one base away is much larger, so this may be a read error. The chain joins TRBV12-3 or TRBV12-4 to TRBJ2-1; D unresolved. Trimming removed 3 bases from V and 3 bases from J, with 9 bases in between. CDR3 size: 14 residues. CDR3 nucleotides: TGTGCCAGCAGTTTTCGTGGCAGCTACAATGAGCAGTTCTTC. Translation gives CASSFRGSYNEQFF.

This clonotype was counted between two and nine times. This rearrangement joins TRBV28 to TRBJ1-3, with unresolved D. Germline assignment: CDR1 MDHEN and CDR2 SYDVKM. The CDR3 length is 13 residues. V was pared by 5 bases and J by 8 bases, with 13 bases between. This chain's CDR3 is CASSGLAKDTIYF. The CDR3 DNA follows: TGTGCCAGCAGTGGTCTCGCCAAAGACACCATATATTTT.

This clonotype was seen many times. The genes are TRBV4-1 and TRBJ2-3; D call uncertain. This CDR3 has 13 residues. From germline, CDR1 is MGHRA and CDR2 YSYEKL. The V gene lost 4 bases and the J gene lost 2 bases, with 7 bases spanning the gap. The CDR3 reads CASSLRSTDTQYF. The CDR3 bases are TGCGCCAGCAGCCTCAGGTCCACAGATACGCAGTATTTT.

This clonotype is termed medium-sized (0.01 to 0.1%). The gene calls are TRBV20-1 and TRBJ2-5; no definite D call. Germline CDR1 DFQATT, CDR2 SNEGSKA (reference sequence). Trimming pared 3 bases from V and 4 bases from J, leaving 12 bases between. This CDR3 has 13 residues. CDR3 bases: TGCAGTGCTAGTTCGACGGGTAGAGAGACCCAGTACTTC. It codes for CSASSTGRETQYF.

This clonotype appeared many times. The V gene is TRBV7-2, the J gene TRBJ2-7; no reliable D call. The CDR3 is 15 residues long. With 4 bases removed from V and 0 bases from J, the gap between germline ends came to 13 bases. Germline-derived CDR1 and CDR2 are SGHTA and FQGNSA. The CDR3 DNA reads as TGTGCCAGCAGCTCGGACGGTTTTAGCTCCTACGAGCAGTACTTC. Amino acids: CASSSDGFSSYEQYF.

This clonotype was recorded at least ten times. V and J are TRBV6-5 and TRBJ1-2, with D perhaps TRBD1 (5 bases). The CDR3 loop spans 14 amino acids. The germline CDR1 and CDR2 sequences are MNHEY and SVGAGI. V was trimmed by 5 bases and J by 0 bases, leaving 10 bases between them. CDR3 bases: TGTGCCAGCAGTGAGGGGACGACTAACTATGGCTACACCTTC. It encodes CASSEGTTNYGYTF.

The chain's CDR3 is CASSSLGGASGGWTDTQYF. The DNA of the CDR3 is TGTGCCAGCAGCTCCCTGGGAGGGGCTAGCGGGGGTTGGACAGATACGCAGTATTTT. The chain has TRBV7-3 and TRBJ2-3; TRBD2 agrees at 10 bases. The CDR3 runs 19 residues. Germline CDR1 and CDR2: SGHTA and FQGTGA. V shed 4 bases, J shed 3 bases, and the junction held 16 bases outside the gene matches.